This TCR beta chain appears in the sequencing data of a study of CD8 T cells in ankylosing spondylitis. Findings and limits, study-wide: As for the disease-linked clones, they showed a CD8+ phenotype and occurred at relatively low frequencies in peripheral blood.

This clonotype was seen many times. Its specificity is unknown. The V and J ends lost 5 bases and 1 base, in that order; junction bases with no gene match: 5. This CDR3 is 17 amino acids long. TCRdb reprocessed the 5' RACE reads via MiXCR and lists one record per CDR3 protein. The table includes fewer than 250,000 distinct CDR3 sequences, about 10% detected once. The J gene is TRBJ1-4, the V gene TRBV12-3 or TRBV12-4; 12 bases align to TRBD1. The sequenced sample consisted of blood, either unsorted or a sorted T cell fraction (not recorded which). The source of this sequence is a male donor with ankylosing spondylitis or in good health (not recorded which). CDR3 loop: CASSPGQGALTNEKLFF. CDR3 nucleotide sequence: TGTGCCAGCAGTCCGGGACAGGGGGCCCTAACTAATGAAAAACTGTTTTTT.